A single sample gave rise to the 27 T cell receptor beta chains below, sequenced in a study of T cell repertoires in cytomegalovirus infection. These receptors lack a known antigen. TCRdb reprocessed the reads via MiXCR and lists one record per CDR3 protein. The table lists about half a million distinct CDR3 sequences, 25% to 35% of them singletons. The sequencing here drew on cultured PBMCs, taken from culture after CMV antigen stimulation. Receptors originate from a human donor in good health (CMV status not recorded). Some clones in this sample may be carry-over from other donors' samples.

This clonotype was seen repeatedly, ten times or more. This sequence joins TRBV5-1 and TRBJ2-3, with TRBD1 as a possible D gene (6 bases). Germline V CDR1 and CDR2: SGHRS, YFSETQ. There are 14 residues in the CDR3. Deletions cut 2 bases from V and 3 bases from J, with 10 bases between. CDR3 region: CASSFQGLTDTQYF. CDR3 nucleotide sequence: TGCGCCAGCAGCTTCCAGGGGTTGACAGATACGCAGTATTTT.

The gene calls are TRBV20-1 and TRBJ2-2; D unclear. CDR1 is DFQATT, CDR2 SNEGSKA, per germline (reference sequence). This CDR3 region has 14 residues. Trimming took 3 bases from V and 0 from J, leaving 8 bases between them. CDR3 sequence reads: CSASGHTNTGELFF. CDR3 in DNA: TGCAGTGCTAGTGGTCATACGAACACCGGGGAGCTGTTTTTT.

The chain carries TRBV6-6 and TRBJ1-5, with D perhaps matching TRBD1 (6 bases). V lost 7 bases to trimming and J lost 2 bases, with 15 bases between them. The CDR3 is made up of 15 amino acids. The germline CDR1 and CDR2 sequences are MNHNY and SVGAGI (reference sequence). As DNA, the CDR3 is TGTGCCAGCACTCTAACAGGGTTTGGCAATCAGCCCCAGCATTTT. Translation gives CASTLTGFGNQPQHF.

This chain links TRBV7-2 with TRBJ2-5; D assignment may be TRBD1 or TRBD2 (6 bases each). V lost 5 bases to trimming and J lost 3 bases, with 16 bases between them. Germline-derived CDR1 and CDR2 are SGHTA and FQGNSA. The CDR3 spans 15 residues. The CDR3 nucleotides read TGTGCCAGCAGCCAGGGGCGGGGTCCGGAAGAGACCCAGTACTTC. It specifies CASSQGRGPEETQYF.

The rearrangement links TRBV12-3 or TRBV12-4 to TRBJ2-1; 9 positions match TRBD2. The CDR3 runs to 16 residues. The ends lost 2 bases at V and 8 bases at J; junction bases unmatched: 10. CDR3 in amino acids: CASSLLTLAGVDEQFF. Here the CDR3 DNA reads TGTGCCAGCAGTTTACTGACCTTAGCGGGAGTCGATGAGCAGTTCTTC.

This chain joins TRBV20-1 and TRBJ2-1, with a tentative D call TRBD2 (7 bases). Germline V gene data show CDR1 as DFQATT and CDR2 as SNEGSKA (reference sequence). V was clipped by 6 bases and J by 2 bases, with 17 bases between them. The CDR3 is 15 amino acids. Here the CDR3 reads CSALEGGGPYNEQFF. For the CDR3, the DNA is TGCAGTGCCTTAGAGGGAGGGGGTCCCTACAATGAGCAGTTCTTC.

This clonotype was seen a few times. This rearrangement joins TRBV12-3 or TRBV12-4 to TRBJ2-7; D not resolved. Trimming left V 6 bases short and J 5 bases short, with 14 bases between. The CDR3 spans 13 residues. In DNA form, the CDR3 reads TGTGCCAGCAGGTTAATCGGCGGCGACGAGCAGTACTTC. Amino acid sequence: CASRLIGGDEQYF.

V gene TRBV29-1 combines with J gene TRBJ2-6; D unresolved. The CDR3 spans 14 residues. Between the trimmed V and J ends, which lost 6 bases and 0 bases, there was a span of 9 bases. Looked up from germline, CDR1 is SQVTM and CDR2 is ANQGSEA. The CDR3 region is CSVRHSSGANVLTF. CDR3 DNA: TGCAGCGTCCGACACAGCTCTGGGGCCAACGTCCTGACTTTC.

Notes on this clonotype: The junction departs from germline at one end; a sequencing error may be responsible. This chain joins TRBV28 and TRBJ2-1; D is unclear. Germline CDR1 MDHEN, CDR2 SYDVKM. The CDR3 runs to 14 residues. CDR3 bases: TGTGCCGGCAGTTTATCGGCGGCACTCAATGAGCAGTTCTTC. Translated, it gives CAGSLSAALNEQFF.

The chain recombines TRBV7-6 with TRBJ1-2; the D gene is possibly TRBD1 (5 bases). The CDR3 is made up of 14 amino acids. Germline loops: CDR1 SGHVS, CDR2 FNYEAQ. The V gene lost 5 bases and the J gene lost 4 bases, with 14 bases spanning the gap. CDR3 region: CASSPSSGSYGYTF. The DNA of the CDR3 is TGTGCCAGCAGCCCGAGTTCAGGGTCCTATGGCTACACCTTC.

This clonotype is a singleton in its sample. The chain uses TRBV20-1 and TRBJ1-2, with 7 bases aligning to TRBD1. V was clipped by 2 bases and J by 2 bases; unmatched bases: 20. CDR3 length: 19 residues. Germline CDR1 is DFQATT and CDR2 is SNEGSKA (reference sequence). CDR3 amino acids: CSARTDLSAQGDSNYGYTF. The DNA of the CDR3 is TGCAGTGCTAGAACGGACCTCTCAGCCCAGGGGGACTCAAACTATGGCTACACCTTC.

This clonotype showed up just a few times. The chain has TRBV12-3 or TRBV12-4 and TRBJ2-2; D might be TRBD2 (6 bases). Trimming removed 5 bases from V and 3 bases from J, with 16 bases in between. This CDR3 region has 16 residues. CDR3 region: CASSNWLGGDTGELFF. The DNA of the CDR3 is TGTGCCAGCAGTAATTGGTTAGGCGGGGACACCGGGGAGCTGTTTTTT.

The chain employs TRBV12-3 or TRBV12-4 and TRBJ1-1, with D possibly TRBD1 on 6 matching bases. The CDR3 totals 17 residues. V lost 3 bases and J 0 bases, leaving 17 bases between the germline ends. The CDR3 bases are TGTGCCAGCAGTTTGGGGGGCCTAATTGACGTGAACACTGAAGCTTTCTTT. Its protein product is CASSLGGLIDVNTEAFF.

This clonotype was observed a handful of times. V gene TRBV28 combines with J gene TRBJ2-7; the D gene is possibly TRBD1 (5 bases). The ends were cut back, 5 bases at V and 0 bases at J, with 11 bases in the middle. The germline gives CDR1 MDHEN, CDR2 SYDVKM. The CDR3 length is 14 residues. CDR3 DNA sequence: TGTGCCAGCAGTGACAGCGTTAGCTCCTACGAGCAGTACTTC. Amino acid sequence: CASSDSVSSYEQYF.

The table lists this clonotype with a count of one. The CDR3 sequence is CAIAASENTDTQYF. CDR3 nucleotides: TGTGCCATCGCGGCTAGCGAAAACACAGATACGCAGTATTTT. The rearrangement uses TRBV10-3 and TRBJ2-3; a possible D gene is TRBD2 (6 bases). Germline V gene data show CDR1 as ENHRY and CDR2 as SYGVKD. V lost 8 bases and J lost 2, with 14 bases in between. The CDR3 runs 14 residues.

The chain employs TRBV19 and TRBJ2-3, with D perhaps matching TRBD2 (6 bases). The germline V gene encodes CDR1 LNHDA and CDR2 SQIVND (reference sequence). V was shortened by 7 bases and J by 2 bases, with 16 bases between the two germline ends. There are 15 residues in the CDR3. For the CDR3, the DNA is TGTGCCAGTACCCCGGGTAGCGGATACACAGATACGCAGTATTTT. Its protein is CASTPGSGYTDTQYF.

This clonotype came up a few times. The rearrangement links TRBV11-2 to TRBJ2-7; D uncertain. V was shortened by 2 bases and J by 1 base, with 6 bases between the two germline ends. The germline V gene encodes CDR1 SGHAT and CDR2 FQNNGV. The length of the CDR3 is 13 residues. The chain's CDR3 is CASSLRGSYEQYF. In DNA, the CDR3 is TGTGCCAGCAGCTTACGAGGATCCTACGAGCAGTACTTC.

V and J are TRBV7-2 and TRBJ2-5; 8 nucleotides agree with TRBD2. Germline V gene lookup returns CDR1 SGHTA and CDR2 FQGNSA. The V gene end was trimmed by 4 bases and the J gene end by 0 bases; junction bases not matched to a gene: 16. This CDR3 has 19 amino acids. In nucleotides, the CDR3 is TGTGCCAGCAGCTACCGAGGACTAGCTTTGGTTGAGGACCAAGAGACCCAGTACTTC. This gives the protein CASSYRGLALVEDQETQYF.

V is TRBV7-8 and J is TRBJ2-5; TRBD2 aligns across 12 bases. Unmatched junction bases numbered 10, after V lost 5 bases and J lost 3 bases. Germline V gene sequence: CDR1 SGHVS, CDR2 FQNEAQ. The CDR3 length is 17 residues. CDR3 sequence: CASSPGGTSGPEETQYF. In DNA form, the CDR3 reads TGTGCCAGCAGCCCTGGTGGGACTAGCGGGCCCGAAGAGACCCAGTACTTC.

The gene calls are TRBV27 and TRBJ1-2; possibly TRBD1 for D (6 bases). CDR1 is MNHEY and CDR2 is SMNVEV in the germline V gene (reference sequence). The CDR3 contains 19 residues. Trimming took off 2 bases at V and 6 bases at J, with 28 bases between the two ends. The DNA for the CDR3 is TGTGCCAGCAGTTTACGTCACCTTACAGGGCTGCCCCAGCCCAATGGCTACACCTTC. It is translated as CASSLRHLTGLPQPNGYTF.

This clonotype was recorded once. The rearrangement joins TRBV6-2 or TRBV6-3 to TRBJ2-2; no clear D gene. The CDR3 runs 15 residues. V lost 6 bases, J lost 3 bases, and 14 bases lay in between. Germline lookup yields CDR1 MNHEY and CDR2 SVGEGT. CDR3: CASSRDRSDTGELFF. CDR3 bases: TGTGCCAGCAGCCGAGATCGGTCGGACACCGGGGAGCTGTTTTTT.

The chain carries TRBV4-3 and TRBJ1-3, with D possibly matching TRBD1 (6 bases). The CDR3 has 14 amino acids. CDR1 and CDR2 (germline): LGHNA, YSLEER. The V end lost 2 bases, the J end lost 4 bases, and 9 bases lay between the germline ends. The CDR3 DNA is TGCGCCAGCAGCCAACCGGACAGCGGAAACACCATATATTTT. This sequence encodes CASSQPDSGNTIYF.

The V call is TRBV5-1, the J call TRBJ2-1; no firm D call. This CDR3 is built from 16 residues. The germline V and J ends were trimmed by 4 bases and 9 bases, with 23 bases remaining between them. CDR1 is SGHRS and CDR2 is YFSETQ in the germline V gene. CDR3 loop: CASSTAWATSPGEQFF. The CDR3 DNA reads as TGCGCCAGCAGCACGGCCTGGGCCACCAGCCCCGGTGAGCAGTTCTTC.

V gene TRBV5-6 combines with J gene TRBJ1-3; D uncertain. The CDR3 totals 15 residues. V was shortened by 3 bases and J by 1 base, with 11 bases between the two germline ends. Per the germline V gene, CDR1 is SGHDT and CDR2 is YYEEEE. The CDR3 protein is CASSSPQKSGNTIYF. The CDR3 DNA reads TGTGCCAGCAGCTCCCCACAGAAGTCTGGAAACACCATATATTTT. The whole variable domain, filled in from reference TRBV5-6 and TRBJ1-3, reads DAGVTQSPTHLIKTRGQQVTLRCSPKSGHDTVSWYQQALGQGPQFIFQYYEEEERQRGNFPDRFSGHQFPNYSSELNVNALLLGDSALYLCASSSPQKSGNTIYFGEGSWLTVV.

The rearrangement uses TRBV28 and TRBJ2-5, with D uncertain. CDR3 length: 12 residues. The germline V and J ends were trimmed by 5 bases and 5 bases, with 9 bases remaining between them. The germline V gene encodes CDR1 MDHEN and CDR2 SYDVKM. CDR3: CASSKFWETQYF. CDR3 nucleotide sequence: TGTGCCAGCAGTAAATTCTGGGAGACCCAGTACTTC. Full variable domain (remainder filled in from reference TRBV28 and TRBJ2-5): DVKVTQSSRYLVKRTGEKVFLECVQDMDHENMFWYRQDPGLGLRLIYFSYDVKMKEKGDIPEGYSVSREKKERFSLILESASTNQTSMYLCASSKFWETQYFGPGTRLLVL.

This clonotype was detected a few times. This sequence joins TRBV7-9 and TRBJ1-2; 9 bases align to TRBD1. The CDR3 covers 14 residues. Germline CDR1 is SEHNR and CDR2 is FQNEAQ (reference sequence). The V segment lost 8 bases and the J segment 8 bases; nucleotides outside the gene matches: 12. The CDR3, as DNA: TGTGCCAGCGGACTTAATCTAGGACAGGGGGGCTACACCTTC. It specifies CASGLNLGQGGYTF.

In this sample, this clonotype turned up a few times. The genes are TRBV7-8 and TRBJ2-3; D is undetermined. Germline V gene lookup returns CDR1 SGHVS and CDR2 FQNEAQ. This CDR3 has 11 amino acids. Trimming pared 8 bases from V and 5 bases from J, leaving 8 bases between. The CDR3 reads CASFWEDTQYF. DNA for the CDR3: TGTGCCAGCTTTTGGGAAGATACGCAGTATTTT.